This T cell receptor (beta chain) was profiled in a study of blood T cell repertoires in COVID-19 (dated by TCRdb to 2018 to 2021). About the study as a whole: The collaborator samples originated in the United States, Italy and Spain and spanned the acute and convalescent phases of COVID-19. Subjects who had been exposed to COVID-19, were actively infected with it, or had recovered from it provided the deeply sampled blood TCRbeta repertoires that made up the dataset. A de-identified subject ID, COVID-19 status, age in years and sex were almost always included in the sample metadata. The repertoires were released in a freely available public database intended as a resource for research on the immune response to SARS-CoV-2. The samples were drawn from the first 160 participants of the ongoing ImmuneRACE study and from 1,254 subjects provided by 6 global collaborators. The material from the prospective study consisted of cDNA or gDNA derived from T cells, B-cell-depleted T cells, or PBMCs. Where HLA class I and class II types were available, the types were taken from metadata supplied by the sample provider, not from assay-based typing. What the study reported, not specific to this receptor: The quantity of clinical and demographic metadata differed by source and by participant and was supplied without curation.

Trimming at the junction amounts to 0 bases on V and 0 bases on J, and the germline ends lie 15 bases apart. The germline V gene supplies CDR1 LGHNA and CDR2 YNFKEQ. The CDR3 contains 19 residues, cysteine and phenylalanine counted. CDR3 DNA is the only sequence kept; it has 57 bases, read in frame from the first base. TCRbeta CDR3 regions were amplified from genomic DNA by means of the immunoSEQ Assay, a bias-controlled multiplex PCR. The authors' analysis ran thus. The number of nucleated cells in each sample was estimated by amplification of reference gene primers within the assay. To quantify the absolute abundance of each unique TCRbeta CDR3 rearrangement, sequence reads were collapsed and filtered. For each sample, productive Simpson clonality was calculated as the square root of Simpson's diversity index over productive rearrangements. As stored in TCRdb, this immuneACCESS dataset retains in-frame rearrangements with V and J assigned. A fraction of the clones does not appear; measured against another copy, unresolved V genes explain less than half of the discrepancy, and the remainder lacks a known reason. V, J and clone size were drawn from that table, and D and trimming were deduced from the DNA. The sample table contains 120,000 to 150,000 clones; only one count was recorded for about four fifths of them. The ten largest clones add up to less than 9% of the sample.

This clone was detected once. No cognate antigen has been identified for it. No base quality values were provided; no much bigger clone lies one nucleotide off. One collaborating source in Seattle enrolled patients during active infection and followed them longitudinally through the course of disease. Collaborating institutions collected whole blood in K2EDTA tubes following their own protocols. For TCRbeta analysis, collaborators shipped samples as frozen whole blood, isolated PBMCs, or DNA extracted from either of those sample types. Sample: peripheral blood. The TCR was taken from a man aged 25 to 40 with COVID-19, enrolled during active disease. Rearrangement joined TRBV4-2 to TRBJ1-6, with the D gene not clear enough to name. The nucleotide sequence reads as follows: TGTGCCAGCAGCCAAGACCCATTATCCGGGAGCTCCTATAATTCACCCCTCCACTTT. This translates into CASSQDPLSGSSYNSPLHF.